A selection of T cell receptor beta chains follows, all from one sample in a study of blood T cell repertoires in COVID-19. Libraries were prepared by immunoSEQ multiplex PCR; TCRdb keeps only in-frame clonotypes and omits some of them. The sample includes over 150,000 clones, 88% of them seen just once. Sequences were obtained from peripheral blood. All receptors come from a man over 45 who had recovered from COVID-19. Each CDR3 is given with its conserved first and last residue. The order of the fields is clone size, V gene, D gene, CDR3 length, J gene, CDR3 protein, CDR3 DNA. D genes are given only for firm matches. Clone size appears in some rows only: once, few, many, or a class for an expanded clone.

-	TRBV7-2	-	14	TRBJ2-5	CASSLAGQGETQYF	TGTGCCAGCAGCTTAGCTGGGCAGGGAGAGACCCAGTACTTC
-	TRBV5-1	-	13	TRBJ2-3	CSSRRGAADTQYF	TGCTCCTCCCGACGGGGGGCGGCAGATACGCAGTATTTT
-	TRBV6-5	TRBD1	16	TRBJ1-3	CASSSQDRAGGNTIYF	TGTGCCAGCAGTTCTCAGGACAGGGCTGGAGGAAACACCATATATTTT
-	TRBV6-5	-	16	TRBJ2-6	CASSYSVTPGANVLTF	TGTGCCAGCAGTTACTCGGTGACTCCCGGGGCCAACGTCCTGACTTTC
-	TRBV2	TRBD1	14	TRBJ1-4	CASKRDRTNEKLFF	TGTGCCAGCAAACGGGACAGAACTAATGAAAAACTGTTTTTT
-	TRBV27	TRBD1	15	TRBJ2-4	CASSDPGQGKNIQYF	TGTGCCAGCAGTGACCCGGGACAGGGGAAAAACATTCAGTACTTC
-	TRBV19	-	13	TRBJ2-2	CASSDDSPRELFF	TGTGCCAGTAGTGACGACAGTCCCCGGGAGCTGTTTTTT
-	TRBV5-5	TRBD1	15	TRBJ2-7	CASSQGQGFTYEQYF	TGTGCCAGCAGCCAGGGACAGGGGTTCACCTACGAGCAGTACTTC
-	TRBV18	-	13	TRBJ1-5	CASSSDNGQPQHF	TGTGCCAGCTCATCGGACAATGGACAGCCCCAGCATTTT
-	TRBV6-1	-	14	TRBJ1-2	CASSESGEGYGYTF	TGTGCCAGCAGTGAATCTGGAGAGGGCTATGGCTACACCTTC
-	TRBV21-1	-	14	TRBJ2-5	CASSKARGQETQYF	TGTGCCAGCAGCAAAGCCAGGGGCCAAGAGACCCAGTACTTC
-	TRBV2	-	11	TRBJ1-2	CASSRTVGYTF	TGTGCCAGCAGCCGGACAGTAGGCTACACCTTC
-	TRBV24-1	TRBD2	15	TRBJ2-3	CATSVPTSDTDTQYF	TGTGCCACCAGTGTCCCGACTAGCGACACAGATACGCAGTATTTT
-	TRBV19	-	16	TRBJ2-7	CASSIRPESGVYEQYF	TGTGCCAGTAGTATTCGGCCCGAGTCTGGAGTCTACGAGCAGTACTTC
-	TRBV28	TRBD2	17	TRBJ2-7	CASRTTSGGAGLHEQYF	TGTGCCAGCAGGACGACTAGCGGGGGGGCCGGTCTCCACGAGCAGTACTTC
-	TRBV6-2/TRBV6-3	-	17	TRBJ2-3	CASSYSIQRDNTDTQYF	TGTGCCAGCAGTTACTCGATCCAGCGGGACAACACAGATACGCAGTATTTT
-	TRBV7-9	TRBD2	17	TRBJ2-5	CASSFGTSGIMEETQYF	TGTGCCAGCAGCTTCGGGACTAGCGGGATTATGGAAGAGACCCAGTACTTC
few	TRBV4-2	-	13	TRBJ2-1	CASSQDYSNEQFF	TGTGCCAGCAGCCAAGATTATAGTAATGAGCAGTTCTTC
-	TRBV2	-	16	TRBJ2-6	CASSRSGGTGANVLTF	TGTGCCAGCTCGAGGTCTGGGGGCACTGGGGCCAACGTCCTGACTTTC
-	TRBV18	TRBD1	17	TRBJ2-5	CASSPRYSDRERETQYF	TGTGCCAGCTCACCACGTTATTCGGACAGGGAACGGGAGACCCAGTACTTC
-	TRBV9	-	15	TRBJ1-6	CASSVAGVPNSPLHF	TGTGCCAGCAGCGTCGCGGGGGTTCCCAATTCACCCCTCCACTTT
-	TRBV5-5	TRBD1	15	TRBJ2-2	CASSPGQGGTGELFF	TGTGCCAGCAGCCCCGGACAGGGGGGGACCGGGGAGCTGTTTTTT
-	TRBV19	TRBD1	12	TRBJ2-7	CASATGAYEQYF	TGTGCCAGCGCGACAGGGGCCTACGAGCAGTACTTC
once	TRBV6-1	-	15	TRBJ2-3	CASSEGGGRSDTQYF	TGTGCCAGCAGTGAGGGAGGGGGACGATCAGATACGCAGTATTTT
-	TRBV6-6	TRBD1	16	TRBJ1-1	CASRGPGQGKGAEAFF	TGTGCCAGCAGGGGCCCGGGACAGGGAAAGGGAGCTGAAGCTTTCTTT
once	TRBV6-1	-	13	TRBJ2-1	CASSEDTLNEQFF	TGTGCCAGCAGTGAGGACACCCTCAATGAGCAGTTCTTC
-	TRBV28	TRBD2	17	TRBJ2-2	CASSLSGSGGALGELFF	TGTGCCAGCAGTTTAAGCGGTAGCGGGGGGGCCCTCGGGGAGCTGTTTTTT
-	TRBV25-1	-	15	TRBJ1-3	CASSELKSSGNTIYF	TGTGCCAGCAGTGAACTGAAGAGCTCTGGAAACACCATATATTTT